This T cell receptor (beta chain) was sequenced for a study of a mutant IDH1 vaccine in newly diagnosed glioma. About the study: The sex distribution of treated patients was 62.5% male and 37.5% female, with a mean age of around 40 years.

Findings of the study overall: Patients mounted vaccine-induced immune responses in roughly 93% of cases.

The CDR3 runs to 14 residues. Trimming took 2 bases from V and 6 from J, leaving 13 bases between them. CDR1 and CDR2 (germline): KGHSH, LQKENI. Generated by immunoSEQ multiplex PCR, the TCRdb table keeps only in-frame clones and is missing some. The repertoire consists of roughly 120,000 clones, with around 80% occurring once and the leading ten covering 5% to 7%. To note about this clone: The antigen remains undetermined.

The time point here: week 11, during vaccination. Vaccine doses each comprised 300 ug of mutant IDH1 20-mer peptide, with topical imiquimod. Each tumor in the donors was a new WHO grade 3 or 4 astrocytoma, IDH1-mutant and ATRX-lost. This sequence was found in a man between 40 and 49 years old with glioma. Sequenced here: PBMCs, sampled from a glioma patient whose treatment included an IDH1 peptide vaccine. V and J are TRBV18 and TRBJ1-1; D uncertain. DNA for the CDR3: TGTGCCAGCTCACCATCGCCGGGAAAGGCTGAAGCTTTCTTT. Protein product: CASSPSPGKAEAFF.